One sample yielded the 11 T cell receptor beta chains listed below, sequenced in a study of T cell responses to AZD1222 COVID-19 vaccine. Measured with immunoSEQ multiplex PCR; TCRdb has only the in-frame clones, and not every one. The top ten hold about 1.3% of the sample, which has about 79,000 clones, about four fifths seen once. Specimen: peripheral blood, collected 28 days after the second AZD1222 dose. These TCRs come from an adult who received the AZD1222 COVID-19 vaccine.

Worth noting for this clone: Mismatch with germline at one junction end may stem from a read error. The CDR3 bases are TGCGCCAGCAGCCAAGATCTTAGTAGAGGGCCCCTCTTC. Translating it yields CASSQDLSRGPLF. The chain links TRBV4-3 to TRBJ1-2; D not certain. CDR3 size: 13 residues. The germline gives CDR1 LGHNA, CDR2 YSLEER.

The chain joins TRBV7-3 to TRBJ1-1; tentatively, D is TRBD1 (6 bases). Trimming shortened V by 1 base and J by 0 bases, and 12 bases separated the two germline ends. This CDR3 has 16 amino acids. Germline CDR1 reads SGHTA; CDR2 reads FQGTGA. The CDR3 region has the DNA TGTGCCAGCAGCTTAATGGCTGGGGGCCTGAACACTGAAGCTTTCTTT. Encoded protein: CASSLMAGGLNTEAFF. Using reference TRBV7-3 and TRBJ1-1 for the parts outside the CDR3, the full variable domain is GAGVSQTPSNKVTEKGKYVELRCDPISGHTALYWYRQSLGQGPEFLIYFQGTGAADDSGLPNDRFFAVRPEGSVSTLKIQRTERGDSAVYLCASSLMAGGLNTEAFFGQGTRLTVV.

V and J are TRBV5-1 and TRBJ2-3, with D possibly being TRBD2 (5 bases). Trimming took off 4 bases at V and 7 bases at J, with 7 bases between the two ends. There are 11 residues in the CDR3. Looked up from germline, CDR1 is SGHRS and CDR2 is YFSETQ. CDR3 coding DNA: TGCGCCAGCAGCCCCGGGAATACGCAGTATTTT. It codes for CASSPGNTQYF.

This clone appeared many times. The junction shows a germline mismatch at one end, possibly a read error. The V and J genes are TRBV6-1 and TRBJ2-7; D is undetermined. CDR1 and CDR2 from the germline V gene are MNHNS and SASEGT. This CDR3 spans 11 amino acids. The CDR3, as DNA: TGTGCCAGCAGTGAAGTGGGCCCTGAGAGCTTC. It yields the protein CASSEVGPESF.

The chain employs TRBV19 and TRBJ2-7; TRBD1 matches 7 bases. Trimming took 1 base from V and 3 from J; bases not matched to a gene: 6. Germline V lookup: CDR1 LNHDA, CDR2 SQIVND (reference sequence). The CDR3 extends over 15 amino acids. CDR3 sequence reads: CASSIGPGQSYEQYF. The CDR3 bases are TGTGCCAGTAGTATAGGACCGGGACAGAGCTACGAGCAGTACTTC.

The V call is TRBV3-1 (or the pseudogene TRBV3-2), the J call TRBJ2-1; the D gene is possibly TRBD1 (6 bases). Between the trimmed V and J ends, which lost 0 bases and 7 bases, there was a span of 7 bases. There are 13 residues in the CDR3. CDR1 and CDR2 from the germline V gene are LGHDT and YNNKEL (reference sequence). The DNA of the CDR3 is TGTGCCAGCAGCCAAGATCAGGGGAATGAGCAGTTCTTC. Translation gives CASSQDQGNEQFF.

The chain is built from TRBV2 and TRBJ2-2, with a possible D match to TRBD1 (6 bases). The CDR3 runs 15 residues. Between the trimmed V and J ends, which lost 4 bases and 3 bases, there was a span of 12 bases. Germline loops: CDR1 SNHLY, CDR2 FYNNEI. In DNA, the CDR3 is TGTGCCAGCAGTGGGGACACCCTGGACACCGGGGAGCTGTTTTTT. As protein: CASSGDTLDTGELFF.

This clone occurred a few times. In DNA, the CDR3 is TGTGCCTGGGCAAAGCGCAGGAACTCTGGAAACACCATATATTTT. Translation gives CAWAKRRNSGNTIYF. The chain links TRBV30 to TRBJ1-3; D is unresolved. Trimming left V 5 bases short and J 0 bases short, with 14 bases between. The CDR3 runs to 15 residues. Germline V gene data show CDR1 as GTSNPN and CDR2 as SVGIG (reference sequence).

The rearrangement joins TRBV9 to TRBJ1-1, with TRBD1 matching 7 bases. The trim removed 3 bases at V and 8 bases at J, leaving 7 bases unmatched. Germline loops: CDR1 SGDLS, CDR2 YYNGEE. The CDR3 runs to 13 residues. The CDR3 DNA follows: TGTGCCAGCAGCGCTGAACTCAGGGGGGAAGCTTTCTTT. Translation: CASSAELRGEAFF. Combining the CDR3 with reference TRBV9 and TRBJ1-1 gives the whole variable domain DSGVTQTPKHLITATGQRVTLRCSPRSGDLSVYWYQQSLDQGLQFLIQYYNGEERAKGNILERFSAQQFPDLHSELNLSSLELGDSALYFCASSAELRGEAFFGQGTRLTVV.

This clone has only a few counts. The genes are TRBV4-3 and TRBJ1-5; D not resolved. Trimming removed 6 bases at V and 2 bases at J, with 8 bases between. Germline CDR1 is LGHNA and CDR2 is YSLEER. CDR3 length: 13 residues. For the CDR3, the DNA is TGCGCCAGCAGTAACTTTGGCAATCAGCCCCAGCATTTT. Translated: CASSNFGNQPQHF.

CDR3 DNA sequence: TGTGCCAGCTCACCACCGGGGGGTGCTGCCCATACGCAGTATTTT. Translation gives CASSPPGGAAHTQYF. The chain carries TRBV18 and TRBJ2-3; a possible D gene is TRBD2 (6 bases). Trimming took 0 bases from V and 7 from J, leaving 14 bases between them. The CDR3 covers 15 residues. Germline V gene lookup returns CDR1 KGHSH and CDR2 LQKENI.